This is a list of T cell receptor beta chains from one sample in a study of blood T cell repertoires in COVID-19. Clones were read by immunoSEQ multiplex PCR, and TCRdb kept only the in-frame ones, dropping some. This sample has approximately 350,000 clones; approximately 89% occur once, and the top ten carry around 3.5%. The sample taken for sequencing was peripheral blood. These receptors were taken from a woman younger than 30 who had recovered from COVID-19. CDR3s include the opening cysteine and the closing phenylalanine or tryptophan. D genes are given only for firm matches. Only part of the rows carry a size: once, few, many, or a class if the clone is expanded.

TRBV9	.	TRBJ1-2	.	CASSGGLRDRYGYTF	TGTGCCAGCAGCGGGGGACTCAGGGATCGGTATGGCTACACCTTC
TRBV2	.	TRBJ1-2	.	CASRAGIPNYGYTF	TGTGCCAGCAGGGCAGGGATACCTAACTATGGCTACACCTTC
TRBV12-3/TRBV12-4	.	TRBJ1-5	once	CASSLTRDQPQHF	TGTGCCAGCAGTTTGACCCGGGATCAGCCCCAGCATTTT
TRBV4-1	TRBD2	TRBJ2-1	.	CASSQPGLVPNEQFF	TGCGCCAGCAGCCAACCGGGACTAGTTCCCAATGAGCAGTTCTTC
TRBV5-1	.	TRBJ2-1	.	CASSLEMGTYNEQFF	TGCGCCAGCAGCTTGGAAATGGGCACCTACAATGAGCAGTTCTTC
TRBV30	.	TRBJ1-5	.	CAWKAGLNQPQHF	TGTGCCTGGAAGGCAGGGCTCAATCAGCCCCAGCATTTT
TRBV5-1	.	TRBJ1-5	.	CASSWAGTKDQPQHF	TGCGCCAGCAGCTGGGCAGGCACCAAGGATCAGCCCCAGCATTTT
TRBV5-1	TRBD2	TRBJ2-1	.	CASSSTSGAYNEQFF	TGCGCCAGCAGCTCCACTAGCGGGGCCTACAATGAGCAGTTCTTC
TRBV27	TRBD1	TRBJ2-1	.	CASSPGTGGSSEQFF	TGTGCCAGCAGTCCGGGGACAGGGGGATCTAGTGAGCAGTTCTTC
TRBV7-2	.	TRBJ1-3	.	CASSLVGGRGPGNTIYF	TGTGCCAGCAGCTTAGTCGGGGGGAGAGGCCCTGGAAACACCATATATTTT
TRBV12-3/TRBV12-4	.	TRBJ2-1	.	CASTSSTANEQFF	TGTGCCAGCACCTCCTCGACAGCGAATGAGCAGTTCTTC
TRBV5-8	TRBD2	TRBJ2-1	.	CASSLVLAGVLLSYNEQFF	TGTGCCAGCAGCTTGGTGTTAGCGGGAGTGTTGCTAAGTTACAATGAGCAGTTCTTC
TRBV6-5	.	TRBJ2-5	.	CASSYTGTLAEGTQYF	TGTGCCAGCAGTTATACGGGGACACTCGCCGAGGGGACCCAGTACTTC
TRBV9	.	TRBJ1-2	.	CASSPREGYGYTF	TGTGCCAGCAGCCCACGGGAGGGCTATGGCTACACCTTC
TRBV7-8	TRBD2	TRBJ2-3	.	CASSLLVAGVGTDTQYF	TGTGCCAGCAGCTTACTCGTAGCGGGAGTTGGGACAGATACGCAGTATTTT
TRBV4-2	TRBD2	TRBJ2-3	.	CASSPLAGLTDTQYF	TGTGCCAGCAGCCCTCTAGCGGGCCTCACAGATACGCAGTATTTT
TRBV3-1/TRBV3-2	TRBD2	TRBJ2-5	.	CASSQDSPLAGQETQYF	TGTGCCAGCAGCCAAGATTCGCCTCTAGCGGGACAAGAGACCCAGTACTTC
TRBV6-2/TRBV6-3	.	TRBJ1-5	few	CASSYAGATQPQHF	TGTGCCAGCAGTTACGCAGGGGCTACTCAGCCCCAGCATTTT
TRBV19	TRBD1	TRBJ1-5	.	CASSIDHEGARVGNQPQHF	TGTGCCAGTAGTATAGATCATGAGGGGGCAAGAGTCGGGAATCAGCCCCAGCATTTT
TRBV7-9	.	TRBJ2-6	.	CASSVSTGSGANVLTF	TGTGCCAGCAGCGTATCGACAGGTTCCGGGGCCAACGTCCTGACTTTC
TRBV19	.	TRBJ2-1	.	CASSRGESSYNEQFF	TGTGCCAGTAGTAGGGGGGAAAGCTCCTACAATGAGCAGTTCTTC
TRBV5-6	.	TRBJ2-1	.	CASSGARVEQFF	TGTGCCAGCAGCGGGGCAAGAGTTGAGCAGTTCTTC
TRBV12-5	.	TRBJ1-1	few	CASGLAIKGIVEAFF	TGTGCTAGTGGTTTGGCAATCAAGGGGATAGTAGAAGCTTTCTTT
TRBV6-5	TRBD1	TRBJ2-2	.	CASSQGANTGELFF	TGTGCCAGCAGTCAGGGGGCGAACACCGGGGAGCTGTTTTTT
TRBV7-9	.	TRBJ1-2	.	CASSFSGLNGYTF	TGTGCCAGCAGCTTCTCAGGGTTAAATGGCTACACCTTC
TRBV11-3	.	TRBJ2-1	.	CASSPGGEQFF	TGTGCCAGCAGCCCCGGGGGTGAGCAGTTCTTC
TRBV11-3	TRBD1	TRBJ2-6	.	CASKTGDGGANVLTF	TGTGCCAGCAAGACAGGGGACGGTGGGGCCAACGTCCTGACTTTC
TRBV18	TRBD1	TRBJ1-1	.	CASSPETGINTEAFF	TGTGCCAGCTCACCAGAGACAGGGATTAACACTGAAGCTTTCTTT
TRBV15	TRBD1	TRBJ1-2	.	CATREGTGWYGYTF	TGTGCCACCAGAGAGGGGACAGGGTGGTATGGCTACACCTTC
TRBV6-6	.	TRBJ2-3	.	CASSGAAISTDTQYF	TGTGCCAGCAGTGGAGCGGCCATCTCCACAGATACGCAGTATTTT
TRBV5-1	.	TRBJ1-3	.	CASSLDLGANTIYF	TGCGCCAGCAGCTTGGATCTGGGGGCGAACACCATATATTTT
TRBV7-7	TRBD2	TRBJ2-2	.	CASSIGLAGTGELFF	TGTGCCAGCAGCATTGGACTAGCGGGCACCGGGGAGCTGTTTTTT
TRBV29-1	TRBD2	TRBJ2-3	.	CSLAPAGETDTQYF	TGCAGCCTAGCCCCAGCGGGAGAAACAGATACGCAGTATTTT
TRBV15	TRBD2	TRBJ2-1	.	CATSTQTSGRDNEQFF	TGTGCCACCAGCACCCAAACTAGCGGGAGAGATAATGAGCAGTTCTTC
TRBV29-1	TRBD1	TRBJ2-1	.	CSVSLGTDPSDEQFF	TGCAGCGTCTCGCTCGGGACAGACCCCTCGGATGAGCAGTTCTTC
TRBV19	.	TRBJ1-2	.	CASSGAPNYGYTF	TGTGCCAGTAGTGGGGCTCCTAACTATGGCTACACCTTC
TRBV6-2/TRBV6-3	.	TRBJ2-1	.	CASSRGLVRNEQFF	TGTGCCAGCAGTCGCGGATTAGTCCGTAATGAGCAGTTCTTC
TRBV4-1	TRBD1	TRBJ1-4	few	CASSPGQGSEKLFF	TGCGCCAGCAGCCCGGGACAGGGGTCCGAAAAACTGTTTTTT
TRBV5-6	TRBD2	TRBJ2-1	.	CASRETSGSYNEQFF	TGTGCCAGCAGGGAGACTAGCGGAAGCTACAATGAGCAGTTCTTC
TRBV5-1	TRBD2	TRBJ2-1	.	CASSLFLAGYNEQFF	TGCGCCAGCAGCTTGTTCCTAGCGGGATACAATGAGCAGTTCTTC
TRBV4-1	.	TRBJ2-2	.	CASSPGNTGELFF	TGCGCCAGCTCCCCCGGTAACACCGGGGAGCTGTTTTTT
TRBV6-5	.	TRBJ1-5	once	CASSYRGDNQPQHF	TGTGCCAGCAGTTATCGGGGGGATAATCAGCCCCAGCATTTT
TRBV27	.	TRBJ1-1	.	CASSSYEGEAFF	TGTGCCAGCAGTAGTTATGAGGGTGAAGCTTTCTTT
TRBV6-2/TRBV6-3	.	TRBJ2-1	once	CASSGRLMSSYNEQFF	TGTGCCAGCAGCGGCCGACTGATGAGCTCCTACAATGAGCAGTTCTTC
TRBV4-2	.	TRBJ1-1	.	CASSQDHQGGWAEAFF	TGTGCCAGCAGCCAAGATCATCAGGGCGGCTGGGCTGAAGCTTTCTTT
TRBV19	.	TRBJ1-1	.	CASSMRNTEAFF	TGTGCCAGTAGTATGAGGAACACTGAAGCTTTCTTT
TRBV7-2	TRBD2	TRBJ2-2	.	CASRLRMTGTTNTGELFF	TGTGCCAGCAGATTGCGGATGACCGGGACTACAAACACCGGGGAGCTGTTTTTT
TRBV28	TRBD2	TRBJ2-1	.	CASRGGISGSPLNEQFF	TGTGCCAGCAGAGGGGGGATCAGCGGGAGCCCGCTCAATGAGCAGTTCTTC
TRBV24-1	TRBD2	TRBJ2-1	.	CATSDRLADSYNEQFF	TGTGCCACCAGTGACCGTCTAGCGGATTCCTACAATGAGCAGTTCTTC
TRBV6-5	.	TRBJ1-2	.	CASSYSSEPYTF	TGTGCCAGCAGTTACTCGAGCGAGCCCTACACCTTC
TRBV6-5	.	TRBJ2-1	.	CASSYSRQGNNEQFF	TGTGCCAGCAGTTACTCCCGCCAGGGAAACAATGAGCAGTTCTTC
TRBV6-6	.	TRBJ2-1	.	CASSYSTGSNEQFF	TGTGCCAGCAGTTACTCGACCGGGTCCAATGAGCAGTTCTTC
TRBV7-9	TRBD1	TRBJ1-4	.	CASNTGERTNEKLFF	TGTGCCAGCAACACAGGGGAAAGGACTAATGAAAAACTGTTTTTT
TRBV30	TRBD2	TRBJ2-6	.	CAWSVQRGRTGANVLTF	TGTGCCTGGAGTGTACAGCGGGGGCGGACTGGGGCCAACGTCCTGACTTTC
TRBV5-4	.	TRBJ2-3	.	CASSLAGTDTQYF	TGTGCCAGCAGCTTGGCGGGCACAGATACGCAGTATTTT